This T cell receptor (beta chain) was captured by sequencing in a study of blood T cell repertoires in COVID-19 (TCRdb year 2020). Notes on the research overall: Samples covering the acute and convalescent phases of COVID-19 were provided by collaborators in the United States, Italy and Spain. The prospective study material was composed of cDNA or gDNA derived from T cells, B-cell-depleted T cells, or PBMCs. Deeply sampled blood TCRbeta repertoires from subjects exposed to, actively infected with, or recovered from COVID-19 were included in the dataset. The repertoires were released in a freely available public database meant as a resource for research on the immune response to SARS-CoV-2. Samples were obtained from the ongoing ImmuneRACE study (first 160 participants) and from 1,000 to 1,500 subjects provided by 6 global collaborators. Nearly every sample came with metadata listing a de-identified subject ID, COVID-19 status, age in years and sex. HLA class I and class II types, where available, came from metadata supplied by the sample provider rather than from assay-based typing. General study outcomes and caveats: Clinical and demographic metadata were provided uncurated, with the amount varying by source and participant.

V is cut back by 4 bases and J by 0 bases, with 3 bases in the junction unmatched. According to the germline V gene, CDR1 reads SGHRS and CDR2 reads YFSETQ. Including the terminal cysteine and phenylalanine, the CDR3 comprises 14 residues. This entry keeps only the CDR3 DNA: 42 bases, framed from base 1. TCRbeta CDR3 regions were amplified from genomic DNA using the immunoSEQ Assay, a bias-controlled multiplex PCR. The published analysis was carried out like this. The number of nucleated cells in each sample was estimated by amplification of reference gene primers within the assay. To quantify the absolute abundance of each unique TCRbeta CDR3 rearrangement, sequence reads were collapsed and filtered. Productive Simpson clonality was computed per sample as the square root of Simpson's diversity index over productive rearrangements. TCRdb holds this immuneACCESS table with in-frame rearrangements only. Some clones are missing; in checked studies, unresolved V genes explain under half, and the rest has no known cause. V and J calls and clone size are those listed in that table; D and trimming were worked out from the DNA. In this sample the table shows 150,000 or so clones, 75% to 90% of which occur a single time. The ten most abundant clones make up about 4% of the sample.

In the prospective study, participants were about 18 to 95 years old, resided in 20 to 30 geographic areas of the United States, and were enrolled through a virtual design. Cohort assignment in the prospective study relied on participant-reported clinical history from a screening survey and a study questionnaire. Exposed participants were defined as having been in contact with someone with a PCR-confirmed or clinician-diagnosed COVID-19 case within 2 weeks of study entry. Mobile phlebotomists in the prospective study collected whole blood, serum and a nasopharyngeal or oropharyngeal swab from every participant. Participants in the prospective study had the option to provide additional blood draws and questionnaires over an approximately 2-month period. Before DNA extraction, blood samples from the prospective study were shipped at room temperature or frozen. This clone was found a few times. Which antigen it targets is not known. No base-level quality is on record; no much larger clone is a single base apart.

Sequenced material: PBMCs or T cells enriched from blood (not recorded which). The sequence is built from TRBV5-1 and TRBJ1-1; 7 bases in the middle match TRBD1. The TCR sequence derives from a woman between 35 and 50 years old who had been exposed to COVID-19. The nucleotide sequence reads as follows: TGCGCCAGCAGCGGGGACAGTATGAACACTGAAGCTTTCTTT. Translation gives CASSGDSMNTEAFF.